This T cell receptor beta chain derives from a study of T cell responses to AZD1222 COVID-19 vaccine. General study points: Just a handful of people given AZD1222 tested seropositive at baseline. All repertoire sampling was performed exclusively after the peak T cell response. Vaccine-associated CD4 TCRs spanned spike, dominant at 160-218 and 743-854.

This clone was seen a few times. Its matching antigen is unknown. Germline-derived CDR1 and CDR2 are GTSNPN and SVGIG (reference sequence). The CDR3 is made up of 13 amino acids. V was pared by 3 bases and J by 6 bases, with 11 bases between. Repertoires were generated with immunoSEQ multiplex PCR, while TCRdb's copy carries only in-frame clones and drops some. The sample has about 160,000 clones, 92% seen once. V and J are TRBV30 and TRBJ2-2, with D possibly TRBD1 on 5 matching bases. This receptor was obtained from an adult in good health. The sequences come from peripheral blood, collected on day 0 of MenACWY control vaccination. CDR3 DNA: TGTGCCTGGAGAGGGGCGCTTGCCGGGGAGCTGTTTTTT. Its translation: CAWRGALAGELFF.